What follows are 8 T cell receptor beta chains derived from one specimen sequenced in a study of CD8 T cells in ankylosing spondylitis (dated by TCRdb to about 2017). Receptor amplification or capture employed 5' RACE. Sequencing instrument: Illumina HiSeq 2500. In TCRdb, the public reads were trimmed at Q25 with fastp and aligned with MiXCR, with productive beta chains retained. Rows with one shared CDR3 protein collapse into an entry with the most common genes and DNA. For this sample the table gives 110,000 to 150,000 distinct CDR3 sequences, of which 8% to 9% were detected only once. About 7.1% of the sample is held by the ten biggest clonotypes. What was sequenced was synovial fluid, either unsorted or a sorted T cell fraction (not recorded which). The receptors stem from a male donor with ankylosing spondylitis.

The gene calls are TRBV19 and TRBJ2-7; 8 positions agree with TRBD2. The CDR3 is 15 residues long. J gave up 1 base and V 3 bases, and 5 bases lay outside the gene matches. CDR1 and CDR2 (germline): LNHDA, SQIVND (reference sequence). The CDR3 bases are TGTGCCAGTAGTATCAGTACTAGCGGATCCTACGAGCAGTACTTC. Its protein product is CASSISTSGSYEQYF.

The gene calls are TRBV15 and TRBJ1-5; D is unclear. This CDR3 is built from 16 residues. The V gene lost 0 bases and the J gene lost 2 bases, with 11 bases spanning the gap. The germline CDR1 and CDR2 sequences are LNHNV and YYDKDF (reference sequence). The CDR3 region has the DNA TGTGCCACCAGCAGAGACAGGAGGGAAGGCAATCAGCCCCAGCATTTT. Translation gives CATSRDRREGNQPQHF.

This clonotype was detected ten times or more. Here the CDR3 DNA reads TGCGCCAGCAGCCGGGGGACGGCGGCTGCCTACGAGCAGTACTTC. Protein: CASSRGTAAAYEQYF. V is TRBV4-3 and J is TRBJ2-7; D is possibly TRBD1 or TRBD2 (5 bases each). With 4 bases removed from V and 2 bases from J, the gap between germline ends came to 15 bases. The CDR3 is made up of 15 amino acids. Germline V CDR1 and CDR2: LGHNA, YSLEER.

In its sample, this clonotype was seen many times. This rearrangement joins TRBV12-3 or TRBV12-4 to TRBJ1-1; tentatively, D is TRBD1 (6 bases). This CDR3 contains 12 residues. Between the trimmed V and J ends, which lost 1 base and 7 bases, there was a span of 7 bases. The CDR3 here is CASSLEDSEAFF. For the CDR3, the DNA is TGTGCCAGCAGTTTAGAGGACAGTGAAGCTTTCTTT.

This clonotype was counted many times. The chain joins TRBV20-1 to TRBJ2-1; 7 positions agree with TRBD1. Germline trimming cut 0 bases from V and 4 bases from J; bases unmatched to any gene: 3. Per germline, CDR1 DFQATT and CDR2 SNEGSKA (reference sequence). The CDR3 has 14 residues. The CDR3 DNA reads as TGCAGTGCTAGAGATCCAGGGGGATACAATGAGCAGTTCTTC. Its translation is CSARDPGGYNEQFF.

The sample holds many counts of this clonotype. The chain links TRBV18 to TRBJ1-5; D remains unclear. V was pared by 3 bases and J by 4 bases, with 10 bases between. The CDR3 loop spans 14 amino acids. Per the germline V gene, CDR1 is KGHSH and CDR2 is LQKENI. The CDR3 DNA reads as TGTGCCAGCTCACCGGGCCGGGCTAATCAGCCCCAGCATTTT. Protein: CASSPGRANQPQHF.

The chain links TRBV6-5 to TRBJ2-7, with no clear D. Germline CDR1 is MNHEY and CDR2 is SVGAGI. The CDR3 totals 13 residues. The V and J ends lost 4 bases and 2 bases respectively, with 9 bases between them. CDR3 loop: CASSLGSPYEQYF. In nucleotides, the CDR3 is TGTGCCAGCAGTTTGGGTAGCCCCTACGAGCAGTACTTC.

Only a few counts were recorded for this clonotype. The chain recombines TRBV6-2 or TRBV6-3 with TRBJ2-7, with 12 positions matching TRBD1. Germline V gene data show CDR1 as MNHEY and CDR2 as SVGEGT. The trim removed 4 bases at V and 2 bases at J, leaving 18 bases unmatched. The CDR3 sequence is 20 residues long. CDR3 coding DNA: TGTGCCAGCAGTTCTACTCCGGGACAGGGGGCGAATATCTTCACCTACGAGCAGTACTTC. It is translated as CASSSTPGQGANIFTYEQYF.